The 3 T cell receptor beta chains below all came from one sample that was sequenced in a study of cytomegalovirus exposure and HLA in healthy donors. Profiling relied on immunoSEQ multiplex PCR, and the TCRdb table lists in-frame clones only, not all of them. The sample includes 300,000 to 450,000 clones, about nine tenths of them seen just once. The sequenced material came from PBMCs. The receptors come from a woman under 30 in good health and CMV-seronegative.

The chain carries TRBV2 and TRBJ1-1; 7 bases align to TRBD1. The CDR3 is made up of 14 amino acids. V lost 6 bases to trimming and J lost 4 bases; unmatched junction nucleotides: 8. From germline, CDR1 is SNHLY and CDR2 FYNNEI. The CDR3 sequence: CASRREGARTEAFF. The CDR3 DNA follows: TGTGCCAGCAGACGGGAGGGGGCGCGCACTGAAGCTTTCTTT.

The chain is built from TRBV10-2 and TRBJ1-4, with 10 bases matching TRBD1. This CDR3 is 16 amino acids long. Germline V lookup: CDR1 WSHSY, CDR2 SAAADI. The V segment lost 3 bases and the J segment 12 bases; nucleotides outside the gene matches: 13. CDR3 nucleotide sequence: TGCGCCAGCAGTGACCAAGGGACAGGGGCGTTCGGGGAACTGTTTTTT. Translation gives CASSDQGTGAFGELFF.

The V call is TRBV6-1, the J call TRBJ2-1; 12 bases are a match to TRBD1. This CDR3 spans 16 amino acids. From germline, CDR1 is MNHNS and CDR2 SASEGT. V shed 3 bases, J shed 8 bases, and the junction held 8 bases outside the gene matches. The CDR3 region is CASSDTGGQGADEQFF. CDR3 in DNA: TGTGCCAGCAGTGATACAGGGGGACAGGGGGCTGATGAGCAGTTCTTC.